This T cell receptor beta chain was obtained from a study of tumor-infiltrating lymphocytes in primary liver carcinoma (TCRdb year 2017). For the wider study: Between late 2015 and March 2016, several patients in China with histopathologically diagnosed primary liver carcinoma had surgical resection. Of the five patients, three men and two women aged 30 to 69 years, four had hepatocellular carcinoma and one had combined HCC and intrahepatic cholangiocarcinoma. The five patients had tumors of stage T1-T3 N0M0, with maximum diameters ranging from 4.2 to 10 cm. Samples yielded roughly 3.65 to 7.5 million productive TCRbeta reads; read depth did not differ significantly between tissue types. The study combined TCRbeta repertoire sequencing, expression microarrays and whole-exome sequencing across five regions of each liver tumor, with adjacent normal tissue and blood. A total of around 35 specimens from 5 patients went through TCRbeta repertoire sequencing, namely 25 tumor regions, 5 adjacent noncancerous liver tissues and 5 peripheral blood samples. Technical replicate repertoires showed high reproducibility, with mean shared-clone rates roughly 0.89 and correlation coefficients above 0.95.

Summary of the overall study and its limitations: Consistent with antigen-driven expansion, pairs of tumor regions showed higher repertoire overlap (mean roughly 36%) than either tumor-adjacent pairs (around 17%) or tumor-blood pairs (around 15%). Bulk unsorted samples precluded comparing CD4+ and CD8+ T cell repertoires. Only 4 to 6 patients were included in the study, and the authors note that the findings should be validated in a larger study. Compared with blood, tumors had a significantly larger share of the repertoire taken up by the top 250 clones (p = 0.039). Because sequencing covered only the TCR beta chain and unpaired alpha chains were not captured, true repertoire diversity is likely underestimated.

As regards this clonotype: The antigen this receptor binds is unknown. Just one base apart from a much larger clone, this may be a read error.

RNA from unsorted whole blood was extracted with TRIzol reagent, and germline DNA was obtained with the DNeasy Blood & Tissue kit. At the time of sampling, the patients were treatment-naive and had chronic HBV infection. Before surgery, roughly 4.2 milliliters of peripheral blood were drawn into K2EDTA tubes. Ends trimmed: V by 6 bases, J by 8 bases; bases unmatched to a gene: 9. Including the terminal cysteine and phenylalanine, the CDR3 comprises 14 residues. The DNA shown is the 42-base CDR3, in frame from base 1. The germline V gene encodes CDR1 SQVTM and CDR2 ANQGSEA. Using a constant-region primer and ProtoScript II reverse transcriptase, TCRbeta-specific cDNA was reverse-transcribed from 500 ng total RNA. TCRbeta libraries were built with three nested multiplex PCR rounds, a slightly modified ARM-PCR procedure. Each of the first two PCR rounds ran for roughly 9 cycles and used multiplex TRBV1-TRBV30 forward primers together with a Cbeta reverse primer. Sample barcodes and Illumina adapters were added in a final 25-cycle PCR with Deep VentR polymerase. Amplicons of 200-500 bp were gel-purified with a QIAquick gel extraction kit before sequencing. TCRbeta amplicons were sequenced on an Illumina HiSeq 2500 with 250-bp paired-end reads. The authors processed their data as follows. Quality trimming of reads was performed with Trimmomatic v0.33, and paired reads were merged with FLASH v1.2.11 so that full CDR3 sequences could be recovered. V, D and J germline segments were assigned to the rearranged TCRbeta sequences using MiGEC v1.2.1b. Clonotype statistics and Shannon-Wiener diversity indices were computed with VDJtools v1.0.0. Except for diversity analysis, only each sample's 250 most abundant clonotypes were used in subsequent analyses to reduce sampling bias. TCRdb redid the processing of the public reads, applying fastp at Q25 and MiXCR, and retained in-frame beta chains. CDR3 protein sequences are deduplicated, and each keeps its most common genes and DNA. The V and J calls here are based on TCRdb, not the publication. In all, the sample holds 300,000 to 400,000 distinct CDR3 sequences, and approximately 65% of those were seen once. Of the sample, about 6.3% falls within the top ten clones.

The chain employs TRBV29-1 and TRBJ2-1, with 11 bases matching TRBD2. Sequenced sample: peripheral blood. The source is a man aged 40-50 years with primary liver carcinoma and hepatitis B virus infection. Read as DNA, the sequence is TGCAGCGTCGCACGACTAGCGGGAATGGATGAGCAGTTCTTC. Translated, it gives CSVARLAGMDEQFF.